The rows below give T cell receptor beta chains drawn from one sample of a study of metastatic and nonmetastatic thyroid tumors. TCRdb re-called the PCR reads via MiXCR. The table shows under 95,000 clones, with 8.6% occurring only once. Sequenced: blood. The receptors derive from a female donor with papillary thyroid cancer or a benign thyroid nodule (not recorded which). Some clones in this sample may be carry-over from other donors' samples. Both conserved end residues are part of each CDR3. Fields, in order: V gene, clone size, J gene, D gene, CDR3 DNA, CDR3 protein. A D gene is named only where the DNA matches it firmly. The listing skips clone size in some rows; elsewhere it reads once, few, many or a size class.

V gene: TRBV28
clone size: many
J gene: TRBJ1-3
D gene: -
CDR3 DNA: TGTGCCAGCACCTTGGGGCCTGGAAACACCATATATTTT
CDR3 protein: CASTLGPGNTIYF

V gene: TRBV19
clone size: few
J gene: TRBJ2-3
D gene: TRBD1
CDR3 DNA: TGTGCCAGTACCCTGGGGGACAGCCGCACAGATACGCAGTATTTT
CDR3 protein: CASTLGDSRTDTQYF

V gene: TRBV19
clone size: many
J gene: TRBJ2-5
D gene: TRBD1
CDR3 DNA: TGTGCCAGTACTCCCGGACAGGGGTACGAGACCCAGTACTTC
CDR3 protein: CASTPGQGYETQYF

V gene: TRBV7-2
clone size: many
J gene: TRBJ2-7
D gene: -
CDR3 DNA: TGTGCCAGCAGCCCCCCGGGACACCCCTACGAGCAGTACTTC
CDR3 protein: CASSPPGHPYEQYF

V gene: TRBV11-1
clone size: -
J gene: TRBJ2-3
D gene: -
CDR3 DNA: TGTGCCAGCAGCTTAGGCCTAGCTGGTGGGCTCGGAGATACGCAGTATTTT
CDR3 protein: CASSLGLAGGLGDTQYF

V gene: TRBV30
clone size: many
J gene: TRBJ2-2
D gene: -
CDR3 DNA: TGTGCCTGGAGTACAACGAACACCGGGGAGCTGTTTTTT
CDR3 protein: CAWSTTNTGELFF

V gene: TRBV6-5
clone size: -
J gene: TRBJ1-1
D gene: -
CDR3 DNA: TGTGCCAGCAGTTACTCGATAGGCCCTCCCGAAGCTTTCTTT
CDR3 protein: CASSYSIGPPEAFF

V gene: TRBV4-1
clone size: many
J gene: TRBJ2-6
D gene: -
CDR3 DNA: TGCGCCAGCAGCCAAGTTGTGGGTCCTGTCTCTGGGGCCAACGTCCTGACTTTC
CDR3 protein: CASSQVVGPVSGANVLTF

V gene: TRBV6-6
clone size: few
J gene: TRBJ2-3
D gene: -
CDR3 DNA: TGTGCCAGCAGTTGGGCAGAAACAGATACGCAGTATTTT
CDR3 protein: CASSWAETDTQYF

V gene: TRBV19
clone size: few
J gene: TRBJ2-3
D gene: -
CDR3 DNA: TGTGCCAGTAAAAGCGACAGCACAGATACGCAGTATTTT
CDR3 protein: CASKSDSTDTQYF